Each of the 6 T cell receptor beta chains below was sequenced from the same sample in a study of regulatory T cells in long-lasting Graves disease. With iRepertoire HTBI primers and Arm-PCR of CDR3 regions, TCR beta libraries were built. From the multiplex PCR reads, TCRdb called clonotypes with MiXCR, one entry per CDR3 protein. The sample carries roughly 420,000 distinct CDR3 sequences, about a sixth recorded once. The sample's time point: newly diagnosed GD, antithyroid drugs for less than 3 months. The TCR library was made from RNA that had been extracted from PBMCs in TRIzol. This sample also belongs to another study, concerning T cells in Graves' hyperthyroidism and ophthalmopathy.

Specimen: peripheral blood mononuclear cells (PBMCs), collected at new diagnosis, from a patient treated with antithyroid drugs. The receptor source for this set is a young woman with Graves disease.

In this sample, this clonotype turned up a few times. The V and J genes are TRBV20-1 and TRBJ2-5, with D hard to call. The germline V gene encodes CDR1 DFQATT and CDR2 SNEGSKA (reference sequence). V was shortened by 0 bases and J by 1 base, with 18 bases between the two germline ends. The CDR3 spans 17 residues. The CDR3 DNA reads TGCAGTGCTAGAGATGAAGTCGATTCCTGGACCCAAGAGACCCAGTACTTC. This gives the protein CSARDEVDSWTQETQYF.

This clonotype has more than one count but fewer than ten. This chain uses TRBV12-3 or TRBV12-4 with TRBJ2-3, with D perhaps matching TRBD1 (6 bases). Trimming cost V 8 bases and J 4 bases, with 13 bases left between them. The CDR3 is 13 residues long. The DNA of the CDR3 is TGTGCCAGCGAGTCAGGGGCGGCAGATACGCAGTATTTT. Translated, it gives CASESGAADTQYF.

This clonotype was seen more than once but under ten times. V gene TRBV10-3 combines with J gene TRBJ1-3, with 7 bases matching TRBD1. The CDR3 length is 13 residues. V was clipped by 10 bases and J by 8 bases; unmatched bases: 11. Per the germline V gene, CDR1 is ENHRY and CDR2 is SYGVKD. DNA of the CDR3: TGTGCCACCCGGGACAGCGAGGGAGACACCATATATTTT. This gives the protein CATRDSEGDTIYF.

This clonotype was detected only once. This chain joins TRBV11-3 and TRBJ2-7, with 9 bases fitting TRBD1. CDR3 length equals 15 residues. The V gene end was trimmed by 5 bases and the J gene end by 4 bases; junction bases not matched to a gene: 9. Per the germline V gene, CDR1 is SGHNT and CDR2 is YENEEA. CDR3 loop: CASSQVTGGTYEQYF. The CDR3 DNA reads TGTGCCAGCAGCCAAGTCACAGGGGGCACGTACGAGCAGTACTTC.

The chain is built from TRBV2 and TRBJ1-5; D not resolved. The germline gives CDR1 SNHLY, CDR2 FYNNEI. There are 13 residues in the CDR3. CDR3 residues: CVGSLDGNQPQHF. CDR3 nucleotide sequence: TGTGTCGGCAGTCTGGATGGCAATCAGCCCCAGCATTTT. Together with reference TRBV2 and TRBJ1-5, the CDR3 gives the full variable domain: EPEVTQTPSHQVTQMGQEVILRCVPISNHLYFYWYRQILGQKVEFLVSFYNNEISEKSEIFDDQFSVERPDGSNFTLKIRSTKLEDSAMYFCVGSLDGNQPQHFGDGTRLSIL.

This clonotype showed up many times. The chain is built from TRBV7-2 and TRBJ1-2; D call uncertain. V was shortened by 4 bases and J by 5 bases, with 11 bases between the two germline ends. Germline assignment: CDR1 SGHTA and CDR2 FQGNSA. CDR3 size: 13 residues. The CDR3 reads CASSSQVGYGYTF. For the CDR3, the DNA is TGTGCCAGCAGCTCCCAGGTTGGGTATGGCTACACCTTC.